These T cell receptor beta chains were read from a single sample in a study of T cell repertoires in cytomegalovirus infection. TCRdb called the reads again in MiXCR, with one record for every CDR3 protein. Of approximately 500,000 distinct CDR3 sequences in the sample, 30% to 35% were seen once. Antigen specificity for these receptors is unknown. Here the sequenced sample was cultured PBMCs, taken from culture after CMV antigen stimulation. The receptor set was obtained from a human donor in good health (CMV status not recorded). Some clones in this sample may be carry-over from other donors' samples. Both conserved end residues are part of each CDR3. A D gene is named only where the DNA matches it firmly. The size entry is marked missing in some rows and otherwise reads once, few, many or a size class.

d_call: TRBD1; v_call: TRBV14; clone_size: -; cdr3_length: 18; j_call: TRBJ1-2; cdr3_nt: TGTGCCAGCAGCCAGTGGACAGGGCGCGCCTCGGGCGGCTATGGCTACACCTTC; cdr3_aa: CASSQWTGRASGGYGYTF
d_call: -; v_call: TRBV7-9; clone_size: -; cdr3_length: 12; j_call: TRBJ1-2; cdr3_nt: TGTGCCAGCAGCGTGCCGCTGGGTGGCTACACCTTC; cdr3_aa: CASSVPLGGYTF
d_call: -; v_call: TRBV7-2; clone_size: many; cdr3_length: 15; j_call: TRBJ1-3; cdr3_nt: TGTGCCAGCAGCCCACAGGTCCACTCTGGAAACACCATATATTTT; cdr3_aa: CASSPQVHSGNTIYF
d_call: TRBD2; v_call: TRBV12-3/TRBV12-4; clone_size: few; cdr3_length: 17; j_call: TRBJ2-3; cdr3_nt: TGTGCCAGCAGTCTGGGCTCGGGCGGGAGGAGCACAGATACGCAGTATTTT; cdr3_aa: CASSLGSGGRSTDTQYF
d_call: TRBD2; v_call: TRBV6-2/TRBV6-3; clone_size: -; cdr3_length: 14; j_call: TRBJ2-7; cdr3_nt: TGTGCCAGCAGTTACTCAAGCGGGAGGGAAGAGCAGTACTTC; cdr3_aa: CASSYSSGREEQYF
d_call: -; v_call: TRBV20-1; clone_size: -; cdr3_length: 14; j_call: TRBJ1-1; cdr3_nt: TGCAGTGCTAGAGTTGGACACATGAACACTGAAGCTTTCTTT; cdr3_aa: CSARVGHMNTEAFF
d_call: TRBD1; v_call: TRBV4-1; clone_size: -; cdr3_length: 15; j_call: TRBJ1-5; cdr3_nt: TGCACCAGCAGCCAAGAGACAGGGGGTAATCAGCCCCAGCATTTT; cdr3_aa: CTSSQETGGNQPQHF
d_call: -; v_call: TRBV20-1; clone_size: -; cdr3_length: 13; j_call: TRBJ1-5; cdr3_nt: TGCAGTGCTAGGGTGGGGGGCAATCAGCCCCAGCATTTT; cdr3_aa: CSARVGGNQPQHF
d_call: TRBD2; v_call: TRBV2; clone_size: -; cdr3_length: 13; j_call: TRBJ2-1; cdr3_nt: TGTGCCAGCAGAGCGGGGGTCATGGATGAGCAGTTCTTC; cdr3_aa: CASRAGVMDEQFF
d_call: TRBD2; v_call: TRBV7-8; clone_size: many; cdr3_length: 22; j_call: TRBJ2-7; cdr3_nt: TGTGCCAGCAGCTTACCTACAAGTCGGAAGGAGGGGACTAGCGGGAGTCCCTACGAGCAGTACTTC; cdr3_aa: CASSLPTSRKEGTSGSPYEQYF
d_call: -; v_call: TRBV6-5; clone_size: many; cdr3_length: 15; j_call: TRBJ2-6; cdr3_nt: TGTGCCAGCAGTTACGGGTCCTCTGGGGCCAACGTCCTGACTTTC; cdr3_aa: CASSYGSSGANVLTF
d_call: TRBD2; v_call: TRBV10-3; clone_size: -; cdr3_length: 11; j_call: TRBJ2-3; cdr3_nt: TGTGCCGCCCGGGGGGTTGGTACGCAGTATTTT; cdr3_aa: CAARGVGTQYF
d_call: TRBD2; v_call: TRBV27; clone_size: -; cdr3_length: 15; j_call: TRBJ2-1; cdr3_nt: TGTGCCAGCAGCTTTAGCGGGGAGGCCTACAATGAGCAGTTCTTC; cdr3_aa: CASSFSGEAYNEQFF
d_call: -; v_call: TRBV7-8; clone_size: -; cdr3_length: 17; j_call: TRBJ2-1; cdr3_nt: TGTGCCAGCAGCTTAGCCGCCAGCGGCTCTTCCTACAATGAGCAGTTCTTC; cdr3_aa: CASSLAASGSSYNEQFF
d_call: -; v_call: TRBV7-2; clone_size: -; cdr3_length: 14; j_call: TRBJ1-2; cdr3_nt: TGTGCCAGCAGCTTAGAGTCAGCCTTCTATGGCTACACCTTC; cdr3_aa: CASSLESAFYGYTF
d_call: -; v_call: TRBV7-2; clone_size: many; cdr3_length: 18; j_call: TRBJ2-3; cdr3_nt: TGTGCCAGCAGCTTAATAGGGAGGTTAGCGCCTCCCCCGGATACGCAGTATTTT; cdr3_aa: CASSLIGRLAPPPDTQYF
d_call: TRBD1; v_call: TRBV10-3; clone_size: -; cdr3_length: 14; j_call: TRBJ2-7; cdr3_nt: TGTGCCATCAGGGGGACAGGGGAGTCATGGGAGCAGTACTTC; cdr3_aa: CAIRGTGESWEQYF